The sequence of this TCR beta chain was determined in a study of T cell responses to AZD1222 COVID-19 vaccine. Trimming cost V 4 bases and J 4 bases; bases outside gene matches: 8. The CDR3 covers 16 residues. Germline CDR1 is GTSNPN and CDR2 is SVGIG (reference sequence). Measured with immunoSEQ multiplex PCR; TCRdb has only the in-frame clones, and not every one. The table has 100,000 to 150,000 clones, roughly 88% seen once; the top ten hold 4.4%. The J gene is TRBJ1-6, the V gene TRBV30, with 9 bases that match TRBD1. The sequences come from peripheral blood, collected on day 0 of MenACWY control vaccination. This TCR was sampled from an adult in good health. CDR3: CAWIPWTGAYNSPLHF. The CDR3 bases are TGTGCCTGGATCCCATGGACAGGGGCGTATAATTCACCCCTCCACTTT.